Following are 5 T cell receptor beta chains from one sample sequenced in a study of shared clonotypes between healthy human individuals. Generated by immunoSEQ multiplex PCR, the TCRdb table keeps only in-frame clones and is missing some. The repertoire has fewer than 500,000 clones, 75% to 80% of them found once; the top ten carry around 13%. Sequenced input: PBMCs. The receptors come from a woman in her 40s in good health. Some clones in this sample may be carry-over from other donors' samples.

A note on this clone: The identical CDR3 is also encoded by other nucleotide sequences in the sample. This sequence joins TRBV19 and TRBJ1-1; D is ambiguous. This CDR3 spans 13 amino acids. The germline V gene encodes CDR1 LNHDA and CDR2 SQIVND (reference sequence). Between the trimmed V and J ends, which lost 1 base and 2 bases, there was a span of 5 bases. In nucleotides, the CDR3 is TGTGCCAGTAGTATAGGACGAAACACTGAAGCTTTCTTT. Translating it yields CASSIGRNTEAFF.

The chain has TRBV28 and TRBJ2-3; tentatively, D is TRBD1 or TRBD2 (5 bases each). This CDR3 has 14 amino acids. Trimming left V 6 bases short and J 5 bases short, with 15 bases between. The germline V gene encodes CDR1 MDHEN and CDR2 SYDVKM. In nucleotides, the CDR3 is TGTGCCAGCAGGGGTATGGGGGACCGAGATACGCAGTATTTT. Amino acid sequence: CASRGMGDRDTQYF.

J is TRBJ2-2 and V is TRBV14; D uncertain. CDR1 SGHDN and CDR2 FVKESK come from the germline V gene. V gave up 1 base and J gave up 6 bases, with 6 bases separating them. CDR3 length: 13 amino acids. The CDR3 nucleotides are TGTGCCAGCAGCCAAGGTGGGCCCGGGGAGCTGTTTTTT. Amino acid sequence: CASSQGGPGELFF.

V usage is TRBV5-1 and J usage is TRBJ2-7, with 12 positions matching TRBD2. V was pared by 4 bases and J by 3 bases, with 14 bases of the junction left unmatched. This CDR3 spans 18 amino acids. In germline, CDR1 is SGHRS, CDR2 YFSETQ. CDR3 sequence (DNA): TGCGCCAGCAGCACGACTAGCGGGAGTCTAGGGCGGGTCTACGAGCAGTACTTC. Amino acid sequence: CASSTTSGSLGRVYEQYF.

The CDR3 sequence is CSVGMGSDYGYTF. CDR3 DNA sequence: TGCAGCGTGGGGATGGGCTCGGACTATGGCTACACCTTC. This chain connects TRBV29-1 to TRBJ1-2; D is ambiguous. CDR3 size: 13 residues. The germline gives CDR1 SQVTM, CDR2 ANQGSEA. Trimming stripped 6 bases from V and 3 bases from J, with 14 bases between.